This entry lists 9 T cell receptor beta chains sequenced from one sample in a study of PD-L1 blockade in urothelial cancer. Profiling relied on immunoSEQ multiplex PCR, and the TCRdb table lists in-frame clones only, not all of them. The table lists tens of thousands of clones, roughly 90% of them singletons. The sample consisted of PBMCs, taken around atezolizumab (anti-PD-L1) treatment. These receptors were taken from a woman in her 70s with urothelial cancer.

The rearrangement uses TRBV6-6 and TRBJ1-1; maybe TRBD1 (5 bases). The V gene lost 2 bases and the J gene lost 1 base, with 8 bases spanning the gap. Germline V gene lookup returns CDR1 MNHNY and CDR2 SVGAGI (reference sequence). The CDR3 covers 14 residues. The CDR3 DNA sequence: TGTGCCAGCAGTTACCTAAGGGGGAACACTGAAGCTTTCTTT. Its translation: CASSYLRGNTEAFF.

This chain joins TRBV19 and TRBJ2-3; weak D call: TRBD1 (6 bases). The CDR3 has 15 residues. Germline CDR1 is LNHDA and CDR2 is SQIVND (reference sequence). V was shortened by 3 bases and J by 1 base, with 11 bases between the two germline ends. This chain's CDR3 is CASSMGARGTDTQYF. CDR3 in DNA: TGTGCCAGTAGTATGGGGGCTAGGGGCACAGATACGCAGTATTTT. The complete variable domain, with remaining parts taken from reference TRBV19 and TRBJ2-3, reads DGGITQSPKYLFRKEGQNVTLSCEQNLNHDAMYWYRQDPGQGLRLIYYSQIVNDFQKGDIAEGYSVSREKKESFPLTVTSAQKNPTAFYLCASSMGARGTDTQYFGPGTRLTVL.

This clone was recorded only once. The V call is TRBV5-6, the J call TRBJ2-3; D unresolved. CDR1 is SGHDT and CDR2 is YYEEEE in the germline V gene. V was clipped by 0 bases and J by 1 base, with 9 bases between them. This CDR3 spans 15 amino acids. The CDR3 loop is CASSLALTGTDTQYF. CDR3 coding DNA: TGTGCCAGCAGCTTGGCACTAACCGGCACAGATACGCAGTATTTT.

This clone has a single count. This sequence joins TRBV7-8 and TRBJ1-1; no definite D call. The CDR3 runs 14 residues. Germline V gives CDR1 SGHVS, CDR2 FQNEAQ. The germline V and J ends were trimmed by 7 bases and 1 base, with 13 bases remaining between them. This CDR3 reads CASTLTVGNTEAFF. The DNA for the CDR3 is TGTGCCAGCACTTTAACAGTAGGGAACACTGAAGCTTTCTTT.

The genes are TRBV19 and TRBJ1-2; D is undetermined. The CDR3 is 15 residues long. Germline CDR1 is LNHDA and CDR2 is SQIVND (reference sequence). Deletions cut 2 bases from V and 0 bases from J, with 10 bases between. The CDR3 DNA reads as TGTGCCAGTAGTATATCCCCAAATGCTAACTATGGCTACACCTTC. It is translated as CASSISPNANYGYTF.

This chain links TRBV5-1 with TRBJ2-7, with D perhaps TRBD2 (5 bases). Per the germline V gene, CDR1 is SGHRS and CDR2 is YFSETQ. The CDR3 length is 15 residues. V gave up 0 bases and J gave up 3 bases, with 13 bases separating them. The CDR3 bases are TGCGCCAGCAGCTTGGGGACGGGGAGCTACTACGAGCAGTACTTC. This gives the protein CASSLGTGSYYEQYF. The complete variable domain, with remaining parts taken from reference TRBV5-1 and TRBJ2-7, reads KAGVTQTPRYLIKTRGQQVTLSCSPISGHRSVSWYQQTPGQGLQFLFEYFSETQRNKGNFPGRFSGRQFSNSRSEMNVSTLELGDSALYLCASSLGTGSYYEQYFGPGTRLTVT.

This clone was seen only once. This chain links TRBV15 with TRBJ1-1; D unclear. The CDR3 is made up of 13 amino acids. Trimming removed 4 bases at V and 5 bases at J, with 11 bases between. Germline values: CDR1 LNHNV, CDR2 YYDKDF (reference sequence). CDR3 loop: CATSNDLRTEAFF. In DNA, the CDR3 is TGTGCCACCAGCAACGACTTGAGAACTGAAGCTTTCTTT.

The rearrangement links TRBV2 to TRBJ1-2; TRBD1 might be the D (6 bases). The germline V and J ends were trimmed by 10 bases and 8 bases, with 20 bases remaining between them. The length of the CDR3 is 13 residues. Germline CDR1 SNHLY, CDR2 FYNNEI. This chain's CDR3 is CATTLGGPEGYTF. CDR3 bases: TGTGCCACTACCCTCGGGGGGCCGGAAGGCTACACCTTC.

This chain links TRBV4-1 with TRBJ1-2; no clear D. Per the germline V gene, CDR1 is MGHRA and CDR2 is YSYEKL. Trimming removed 4 bases from V and 0 bases from J, with 12 bases in between. The CDR3 spans 15 residues. In nucleotides, the CDR3 is TGCGCCAGCAGCCCGGACTTCGGTTCTAACTATGGCTACACCTTC. It is translated as CASSPDFGSNYGYTF.